The entry that follows covers one TCR beta chain sequence. The target of this receptor is not known. One base away there is no much larger clone; base qualities are not given. The sample originates from a study of blood T cell repertoires in COVID-19 (dated by TCRdb to 2018 to 2020). With regard to the full study: Samples from collaborators originated in the United States, Italy and Spain and spanned both the acute and convalescent phases of COVID-19. The prospective study material was composed of cDNA or gDNA derived from T cells, B-cell-depleted T cells, or PBMCs. Deeply sampled blood TCRbeta repertoires from subjects exposed to, actively infected with, or recovered from COVID-19 were included in the dataset. The repertoires were made available in a free public database intended to serve as a resource for research on the immune response to SARS-CoV-2. Samples came from the ongoing ImmuneRACE study (first 160 participants) plus 1,254 subjects from 6 global collaborators. Sample metadata almost always included a de-identified subject ID, COVID-19 status, age in years and sex. HLA class I and class II types, where available, came from metadata supplied by the sample provider rather than from assay-based typing. General conclusions and limits of the study: The quantity of clinical and demographic metadata differed by source and by participant and was supplied without curation.

Participants in the prospective study were aged roughly 18 to 100 years, lived in 20 to 25 United States geographic areas, and enrolled through a virtual design. To assign participants to cohorts, the prospective study relied on clinical history that participants themselves reported in a screening survey and a study questionnaire. Each participant in the prospective study had whole blood, serum and a nasopharyngeal or oropharyngeal swab collected by mobile phlebotomists. Participants in the prospective study had the option to provide additional blood draws and questionnaires over a roughly 2-month period. Before DNA extraction, prospective study blood samples were shipped either frozen or at room temperature. TCRbeta CDR3 regions were amplified from genomic DNA using the immunoSEQ Assay, a bias-controlled multiplex PCR. Regarding the original processing steps: Within the assay, amplification of reference gene primers was used to estimate how many nucleated cells each sample contained. To quantify the absolute abundance of each unique TCRbeta CDR3 rearrangement, sequence reads were collapsed and filtered. For each sample, productive Simpson clonality was calculated by taking the square root of Simpson's diversity index across productive rearrangements. TCRdb mirrors the immuneACCESS table, restricted to in-frame sequences. Some clones are absent from its copies; in checked studies, under half trace to an unresolved V gene, and the reason for the others is unknown. The V and J calls and clone size were taken over from that table, and D and trimming were inferred from the DNA. This sample gives approximately 220,000 clones in total; approximately 89% of them show up just once. The top ten clones comprise roughly 4% of the sample.

The CDR3 starts with the cysteine, ends with the phenylalanine, and has 17 residues. Only CDR3 DNA is held: 51 bases, read in frame from base 1. V is cut by 4 bases and J by 1 base, and the space between the germline ends is 19 bases. In the germline V gene, CDR1 corresponds to SGHAT and CDR2 to FQNNGV. Sample: PBMCs or T cells enriched from blood (not recorded which). Rearrangement joined TRBV11-2 to TRBJ1-1; perhaps TRBD1 is the D gene, with 6 bases matching. The sequence derives from a woman younger than 45 with acute COVID-19. The CDR3: CASSSLITGSGNTEAFF. The base sequence is TGTGCCAGCAGCTCCCTAATAACAGGGTCGGGGAACACTGAAGCTTTCTTT.